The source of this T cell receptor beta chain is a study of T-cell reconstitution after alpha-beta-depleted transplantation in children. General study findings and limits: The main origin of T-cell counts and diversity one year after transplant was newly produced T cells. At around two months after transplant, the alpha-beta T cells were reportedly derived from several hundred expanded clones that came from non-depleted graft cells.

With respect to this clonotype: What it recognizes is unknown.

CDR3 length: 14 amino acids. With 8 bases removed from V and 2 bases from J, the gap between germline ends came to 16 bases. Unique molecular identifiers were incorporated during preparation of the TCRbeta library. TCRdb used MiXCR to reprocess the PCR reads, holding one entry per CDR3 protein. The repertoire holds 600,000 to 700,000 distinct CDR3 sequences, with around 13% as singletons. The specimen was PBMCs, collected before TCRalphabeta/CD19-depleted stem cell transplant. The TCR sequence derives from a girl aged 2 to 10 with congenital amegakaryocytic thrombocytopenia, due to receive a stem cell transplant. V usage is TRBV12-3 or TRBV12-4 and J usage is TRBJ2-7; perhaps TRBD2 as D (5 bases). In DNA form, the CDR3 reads TGTGCCAGCTCGGCGGGTACCACCGCCTACGAGCAGTACTTC. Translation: CASSAGTTAYEQYF.